These 4 T cell receptor beta chains share one sample of origin, sequenced in a study of T cells in Graves' hyperthyroidism and ophthalmopathy. Amplification of TCR beta CDR3 regions was performed using RNA transcripts as template. Primed by the HTBI set, a first-round RT-PCR was run on the TCR CDR3. MiXCR was run by TCRdb on the multiplex PCR reads, yielding one entry per CDR3 protein. The table has about 400,000 distinct CDR3 sequences, approximately 15% seen once; the top ten hold around 7%. The sequenced sample consisted of blood. The receptor set was obtained from a young woman with Graves' hyperthyroidism.

This clonotype was detected a few times. V gene TRBV4-2 combines with J gene TRBJ2-1; possibly TRBD1 for D (5 bases). Trimming pared 3 bases from V and 1 base from J, leaving 13 bases between. Looked up from germline, CDR1 is LGHNA and CDR2 is YNFKEQ. The CDR3 is made up of 16 amino acids. CDR3 sequence: CASSQDIYGSYNEQFF. The CDR3 DNA reads as TGTGCCAGCAGCCAGGACATCTATGGGTCCTACAATGAGCAGTTCTTC.

This clonotype was seen ten or more times. J is TRBJ2-5 and V is TRBV12-3 or TRBV12-4; 10 positions match TRBD2. This CDR3 comprises 15 residues. V was pared by 5 bases and J by 4 bases, with 7 bases of the junction left unmatched. The CDR3, as DNA: TGTGCCAGCAGTCCCTGGGCTAGCGGGGGAGAGACCCAGTACTTC. Residues: CASSPWASGGETQYF.

This clonotype showed up many times. The rearrangement uses TRBV18 and TRBJ2-1; TRBD1 aligns across 7 bases. V was clipped by 3 bases and J by 10 bases; unmatched bases: 9. From germline, CDR1 is KGHSH and CDR2 LQKENI. The length of the CDR3 is 14 residues. The CDR3 nucleotides read TGTGCCAGCTCACCCCCGACAGGGTGGCAGGAGCAGTTCTTC. Protein: CASSPPTGWQEQFF.

This clonotype was recorded at least ten times. The chain combines TRBV2 with TRBJ1-5; D ambiguous. Germline V lookup: CDR1 SNHLY, CDR2 FYNNEI. The CDR3 runs to 14 residues. V was cut by 6 bases and J by 1 base, with 10 bases left in between. In DNA, the CDR3 is TGTGCCAGCAGCGCTCCCCCCAGCAATCAGCCCCAGCATTTT. It yields the protein CASSAPPSNQPQHF.